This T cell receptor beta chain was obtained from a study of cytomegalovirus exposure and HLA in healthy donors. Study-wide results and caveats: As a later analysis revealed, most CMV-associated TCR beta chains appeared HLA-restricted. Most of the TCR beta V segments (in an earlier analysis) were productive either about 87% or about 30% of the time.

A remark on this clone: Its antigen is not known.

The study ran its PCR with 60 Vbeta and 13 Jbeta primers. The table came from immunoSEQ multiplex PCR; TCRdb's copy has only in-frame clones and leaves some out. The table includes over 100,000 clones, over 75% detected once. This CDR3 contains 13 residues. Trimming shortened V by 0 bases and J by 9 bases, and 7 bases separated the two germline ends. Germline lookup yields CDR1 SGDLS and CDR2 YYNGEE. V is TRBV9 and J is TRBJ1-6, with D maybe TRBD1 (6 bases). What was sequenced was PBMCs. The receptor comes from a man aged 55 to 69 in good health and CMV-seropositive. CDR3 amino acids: CASSVDRVSPLHF. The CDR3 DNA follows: TGTGCCAGCAGCGTAGACAGGGTTTCACCCCTCCACTTT.